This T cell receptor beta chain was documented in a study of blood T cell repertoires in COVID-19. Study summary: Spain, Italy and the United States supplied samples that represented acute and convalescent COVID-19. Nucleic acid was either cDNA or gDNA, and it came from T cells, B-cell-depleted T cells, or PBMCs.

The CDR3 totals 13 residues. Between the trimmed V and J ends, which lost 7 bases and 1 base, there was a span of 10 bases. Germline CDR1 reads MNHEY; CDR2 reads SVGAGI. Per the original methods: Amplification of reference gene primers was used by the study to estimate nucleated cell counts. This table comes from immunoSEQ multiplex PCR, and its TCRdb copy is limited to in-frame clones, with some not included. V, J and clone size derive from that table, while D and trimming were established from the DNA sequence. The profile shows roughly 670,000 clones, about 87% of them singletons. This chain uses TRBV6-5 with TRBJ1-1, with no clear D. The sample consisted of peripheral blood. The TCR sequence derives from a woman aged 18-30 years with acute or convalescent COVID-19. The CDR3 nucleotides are TGTGCCAGCAATCCCCCGGGGAACACTGAAGCTTTCTTT. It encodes CASNPPGNTEAFF.